The rows below give T cell receptor beta chains drawn from one sample of a study of CD8+CD57+ T cells in acquired aplastic anemia. TCRdb re-derived calls from the reads in MiXCR, one entry per CDR3 protein. Of about 75,000 distinct CDR3 sequences listed, under 80% were seen once; the top ten hold approximately 78%. Input material: sorted CD4+, CD8+, or CD8+CD57+ T cells (not recorded which) from PBMCs. These receptors came from a human donor with aplastic anemia. CDR3s include the opening cysteine and the closing phenylalanine or tryptophan. A D gene is named only where the DNA matches it firmly. A row's size may be missing; if present it is once, few, many or a size class.

>TRBJ2-1|TRBV10-3|TRBD1|.
TGTGCCATCAGTGACCGGGACAGCTCCTACAATGAGCAGTTCTTC
CAISDRDSSYNEQFF
>TRBJ1-1|TRBV20-1|.|.
TGCAGTGCTAGAGATAGGGGGGGGGTGGACACTGAAGCTTTCTTT
CSARDRGGVDTEAFF
>TRBJ1-2|TRBV7-9|.|.
TGTGCCAGCAGGTGGTCAGACTATGGCTACACCTTC
CASRWSDYGYTF
>TRBJ1-1|TRBV24-1|.|.
TGTGCCACCCGCTGGGGGATTAACACTGAAGCTTTCTTT
CATRWGINTEAFF
>TRBJ2-7|TRBV25-1|.|.
TGTGCCAGCAGTGAAATGGCAGGGTCCTACGAGCAGTACTTC
CASSEMAGSYEQYF
>TRBJ1-1|TRBV7-2|.|.
TGTGCCAGCAGCACTCACGGCTGGGGCAGGACTGAAGCTTTCTTT
CASSTHGWGRTEAFF
>TRBJ1-4|TRBV10-3|.|many
TGTGCCATCAGTGAAGGGGTGGACGCAACTAATGAAAAACTGTTTTTT
CAISEGVDATNEKLFF
>TRBJ1-5|TRBV7-9|.|.
TGTGCCAGCAGCTTAGACTCCCTCCCCCAGCATTTT
CASSLDSLPQHF
>TRBJ1-5|TRBV20-1|TRBD1|.
TGCAGTGCTACACGGGACAGTAGCAATCAGCCCCAGCATTTT
CSATRDSSNQPQHF
>TRBJ2-5|TRBV19|.|.
TGTGCCAGTAGTACACCGGGTAGCGGCGGGATTGGGACCCAGTACTTC
CASSTPGSGGIGTQYF
>TRBJ1-2|TRBV7-9|.|.
TGTGGGGGAGGGAGTTCTCAACGCTATGGCTACACCTTC
CGGGSSQRYGYTF
>TRBJ2-2|TRBV15|.|.
TGTGCCACCAGCAGAGACGGGATTGCGGAGCTGTTTTTT
CATSRDGIAELFF
>TRBJ1-1|TRBV19|.|.
TGTGCCAGTAGTATAGCCTCTCGACCCGCACCTGAAGCTTTCTTT
CASSIASRPAPEAFF
>TRBJ1-6|TRBV7-8|.|.
TGTGCCAGCAGCCAGCCACCGGGCCTCCCTTCACCCCTCCACTTT
CASSQPPGLPSPLHF
>TRBJ2-1|TRBV15|TRBD1|.
TGTGCCACCAGCTACAGGGGAAATGAGCAGTTCTTC
CATSYRGNEQFF
>TRBJ1-4|TRBV19|TRBD1|.
TGTGCCAGTAGTAGGGGACAGGGGGGAATGAATGAAAAACTGTTTTTT
CASSRGQGGMNEKLFF
>TRBJ2-7|TRBV2|.|.
TGTGCCACCCACCGGGACCCCAACTCCTACGAGCAGTACTTC
CATHRDPNSYEQYF
>TRBJ2-1|TRBV11-1|TRBD2|.
TGTGCCAGCAGCTTAGCACCGGGACTAGTTTATGATGAGCAGTTCTTC
CASSLAPGLVYDEQFF
>TRBJ1-2|TRBV20-1|.|.
TGCAGTGCTAGAGATGCAGGAGACACCTATGGCTACACCTTC
CSARDAGDTYGYTF
>TRBJ2-7|TRBV2|TRBD1|.
TGTGCCAGCAAGACGGACAGGGGTCAGAGGGACGAGCAGTACTTC
CASKTDRGQRDEQYF
>TRBJ2-1|TRBV25-1|.|.
TGTGCCAGCAGTGATTCGCGGCGAGAGCAGTTCTTC
CASSDSRREQFF
>TRBJ1-6|TRBV2|.|.
TGTGCCAGCAGGGAACCAGGCTACAATTCACCCCTCCACTTT
CASREPGYNSPLHF